The present TCR beta chain was sequenced within a study of T cells in Graves' hyperthyroidism and ophthalmopathy. This clonotype was observed many times. V lost 0 bases and J lost 6, with 6 bases in between. CDR1 GTSNPN and CDR2 SVGIG come from the germline V gene (reference sequence). This CDR3 has 12 amino acids. RNA transcripts were the template for amplifying TCR beta CDR3 regions. A set of HTBI primers served as the primers for a first-round RT-PCR of the TCR CDR3. TCRdb called the multiplex PCR reads again in MiXCR, with one record for every CDR3 protein. In the table there are about 270,000 distinct CDR3 sequences, roughly 20% of which are singletons.

The rearrangement links TRBV30 to TRBJ2-1; D not resolved. Sequenced material: blood. This receptor was identified in a man between 25 and 39 years old with Graves' ophthalmopathy. The CDR3 sequence: CAWSVSTNEQFF. Written as DNA, the CDR3 is TGTGCCTGGAGTGTATCTACCAATGAGCAGTTCTTC.